The 3 T cell receptor beta chains given below trace back to one sample, sequenced in a study of OX40 agonist ivuxolimab in advanced cancers. Only in-frame clones appear in the TCRdb table, and some are missing; sequencing was by immunoSEQ multiplex PCR. The sample includes about 62,000 clones, 85% of them seen just once. The starting material was CD4+ or CD8+ T cells sorted from blood, obtained in a trial of the OX40 agonist ivuxolimab. These receptors were obtained from an adult with an advanced solid tumor such as melanoma, head and neck, liver or kidney cancer.

This clone was seen a single time. The V gene is TRBV19, the J gene TRBJ2-3; D possibly corresponds to TRBD2 (6 bases). V was shortened by 3 bases and J by 0 bases, with 10 bases between the two germline ends. CDR3 size: 15 residues. Germline V CDR1 and CDR2: LNHDA, SQIVND (reference sequence). In DNA, the CDR3 is TGTGCCAGTAGTATTGCGGGACGGAGCACAGATACGCAGTATTTT. Translated, it gives CASSIAGRSTDTQYF.

V is TRBV28 and J is TRBJ1-6; D gene unclear. CDR1 is MDHEN and CDR2 is SYDVKM in the germline V gene. This CDR3 contains 15 residues. With 4 bases removed from V and 10 bases from J, the gap between germline ends came to 17 bases. CDR3 DNA: TGTGCCAGCAGTTCCGTCAGTCCCCACGGCTCACCCCTCCACTTT. Translation gives CASSSVSPHGSPLHF.

V and J are TRBV4-1 and TRBJ1-2; D uncertain. V dropped 3 bases and J dropped 2 bases, with 10 bases sitting between them. This CDR3 comprises 14 residues. Germline V gene lookup returns CDR1 MGHRA and CDR2 YSYEKL. The CDR3 DNA is TGCGCCAGCAGCCACGAGGGAAGAAACTATGGCTACACCTTC. Protein: CASSHEGRNYGYTF.